The 22 T cell receptor beta chains below were found in one sample sequenced in a study of blood T cell repertoires in COVID-19. The data were produced by immunoSEQ multiplex PCR, yet TCRdb's version contains in-frame clones alone and is incomplete. Among 130,000 or so clones, roughly 77% were seen once, and the ten largest hold 16%. Sample: peripheral blood. These receptors originate from a man aged 55 to 70 with active or convalescent COVID-19.

This clone occurred once. The V and J genes are TRBV27 and TRBJ2-2; perhaps TRBD2 as D (6 bases). The germline gives CDR1 MNHEY, CDR2 SMNVEV (reference sequence). The CDR3 runs 16 residues. Trimming left V 5 bases short and J 1 base short, with 14 bases between. CDR3 sequence reads: CASSPLTGVNTGELFF. In DNA, the CDR3 is TGTGCCAGCAGTCCCCTAACGGGAGTGAACACCGGGGAGCTGTTTTTT.

This clone has just a few counts. The CDR3 DNA is TGTGCCAGCAGCTCGGGACTTAGCTACAATGAGCAGTTCTTC. It is translated as CASSSGLSYNEQFF. The chain carries TRBV11-3 and TRBJ2-1; possibly TRBD2 for D (6 bases). CDR1 SGHNT and CDR2 YENEEA come from the germline V gene. CDR3 length equals 14 residues. Between the trimmed V and J ends, which lost 4 bases and 3 bases, there was a span of 10 bases.

The V gene is TRBV7-9, the J gene TRBJ1-6; TRBD1 might be the D (5 bases). CDR3 length: 15 amino acids. With 5 bases removed from V and 9 bases from J, the gap between germline ends came to 17 bases. Germline loops: CDR1 SEHNR, CDR2 FQNEAQ (reference sequence). Here the CDR3 reads CASSQDRQGRSPLHF. CDR3 in DNA: TGTGCCAGCAGCCAAGATAGGCAGGGTCGTTCACCCCTCCACTTT.

V and J are TRBV11-2 and TRBJ2-7; no definite D call. Germline V CDR1 and CDR2: SGHAT, FQNNGV. V lost 1 base, J lost 4 bases, and 8 bases lay in between. The CDR3 sequence is 13 residues long. CDR3 sequence (DNA): TGTGCCAGCAGCTTAGGAGGTGGTTACGAGCAGTACTTC. This encodes CASSLGGGYEQYF.

In this sample, this clone turned up once. The V call is TRBV5-1, the J call TRBJ2-7; TRBD1 matches at 11 bases. Germline CDR1 and CDR2: SGHRS and YFSETQ. V was pared by 1 base and J by 6 bases, with 9 bases of the junction left unmatched. This CDR3 has 16 amino acids. CDR3 nucleotides: TGCGCCAGCAGCTTGACCTCGGACAGGGGGCGCGTCGAGCAGTACTTC. The encoded protein is CASSLTSDRGRVEQYF. Together with reference TRBV5-1 and TRBJ2-7, the CDR3 gives the full variable domain: KAGVTQTPRYLIKTRGQQVTLSCSPISGHRSVSWYQQTPGQGLQFLFEYFSETQRNKGNFPGRFSGRQFSNSRSEMNVSTLELGDSALYLCASSLTSDRGRVEQYFGPGTRLTVT.

The chain couples TRBV10-1 to TRBJ1-6; 9 nucleotides line up with TRBD1. The CDR3 has 14 residues. The V and J ends lost 3 bases and 8 bases, in that order; junction bases with no gene match: 2. Germline V gene lookup returns CDR1 WNHNN and CDR2 SYGVQD (reference sequence). The CDR3: CASSDRQGDSPLHF. CDR3 in DNA: TGCGCCAGCAGTGACAGACAGGGGGATTCACCCCTCCACTTT.

The chain joins TRBV5-5 to TRBJ2-7, with TRBD1 matching 8 bases. Germline CDR1 SGHKS, CDR2 YYEKEE (reference sequence). The V and J ends lost 0 bases and 6 bases, in that order; junction bases with no gene match: 5. The CDR3 contains 14 residues. DNA of the CDR3: TGTGCCAGCAGCTTGGCAGGGGGCCGGGCCGAGCAGTACTTC. Amino acids: CASSLAGGRAEQYF.

Written as DNA, the CDR3 is TGTGCCAGCAGTTACGCAGCGGGGAATCAGCCCCAGCATTTT. As protein: CASSYAAGNQPQHF. The chain combines TRBV6-2 or TRBV6-3 with TRBJ1-5; no definite D call. V lost 2 bases to trimming and J lost 4 bases, with 9 bases between them. Germline V lookup: CDR1 MNHEY, CDR2 SVGEGT. The CDR3 contains 14 residues.

This clone was detected a few times. The chain is built from TRBV5-4 and TRBJ2-2; 7 bases fit TRBD1. The V gene end was trimmed by 0 bases and the J gene end by 4 bases; junction bases not matched to a gene: 6. The CDR3 consists of 16 residues. From germline, CDR1 is SGHNT and CDR2 YYREEE (reference sequence). The CDR3 sequence is CASSLGAGGATGELFF. CDR3 nucleotide sequence: TGTGCCAGCAGCTTGGGGGCAGGGGGTGCCACCGGGGAGCTGTTTTTT. The full variable domain, rest sourced from reference TRBV5-4 and TRBJ2-2, is ETGVTQSPTHLIKTRGQQVTLRCSSQSGHNTVSWYQQALGQGPQFIFQYYREEENGRGNFPPRFSGLQFPNYSSELNVNALELDDSALYLCASSLGAGGATGELFFGEGSRLTVL.

The rearrangement joins TRBV9 to TRBJ2-2; 9 bases are shared with TRBD2. V lost 4 bases and J lost 2; bases outside the gene matches: 6. Looked up from germline, CDR1 is SGDLS and CDR2 is YYNGEE. The CDR3 sequence is 16 residues long. The CDR3 nucleotides are TGTGCCAGCAGCCCCGGGACTAGCTATAACACCGGGGAGCTGTTTTTT. This encodes CASSPGTSYNTGELFF.

The genes are TRBV2 and TRBJ2-3; tentative D call: TRBD2 (6 bases). Germline assignment: CDR1 SNHLY and CDR2 FYNNEI. The CDR3 is 15 residues long. Trimming cost V 6 bases and J 2 bases, with 15 bases left between them. CDR3 coding DNA: TGTGCCAGCAGCCCAGAACGGGGGTCCACAGATACGCAGTATTTT. It specifies CASSPERGSTDTQYF.

This clone has more than one count but fewer than ten. This chain connects TRBV7-8 to TRBJ1-5; D gene unclear. Germline V CDR1 and CDR2: SGHVS, FQNEAQ. V lost 5 bases, J lost 10 bases, and 24 bases lay in between. The CDR3 loop spans 16 amino acids. CDR3 amino acids: CASSRPLAGLEGPQHF. CDR3 sequence (DNA): TGTGCCAGCAGCCGCCCCCTGGCAGGCTTGGAGGGTCCCCAGCATTTT.

The V call is TRBV15, the J call TRBJ1-1; 11 nucleotides line up with TRBD1. The CDR3 is 16 residues long. Germline-derived CDR1 and CDR2 are LNHNV and YYDKDF (reference sequence). After removal of 0 bases from V and 3 bases from J, the junction contained 3 bases not matched to a gene. In nucleotides, the CDR3 is TGTGCCACCAGCAGAGAGGGGGGACAGGGGGACACTGAAGCTTTCTTT. Its translation: CATSREGGQGDTEAFF.

The CDR3 region has the DNA TGTGCCAGCAGCCGAAGCGGGAGTTGGACAGATACGCAGTATTTT. Protein sequence: CASSRSGSWTDTQYF. V gene TRBV7-9 combines with J gene TRBJ2-3; 8 nucleotides align to TRBD2. CDR3 length: 15 residues. With 5 bases clipped from V and 3 bases from J, the junction kept 7 bases outside the gene matches. Germline V gene sequence: CDR1 SEHNR, CDR2 FQNEAQ (reference sequence).

The chain recombines TRBV10-3 with TRBJ2-1; the D gene is possibly TRBD2 (5 bases). CDR3 length equals 15 residues. Germline values: CDR1 ENHRY, CDR2 SYGVKD. The V and J ends lost 4 bases and 8 bases respectively, with 18 bases between them. CDR3 bases: TGTGCCATCAGTGTACTGGCGGGTGTGAAGGATGAGCAGTTCTTC. Translating gives CAISVLAGVKDEQFF.

This sequence joins TRBV7-3 and TRBJ2-5; tentative D call: TRBD2 (6 bases). Trimming removed 5 bases at V and 4 bases at J, with 17 bases between. The CDR3 runs 15 residues. Looked up from germline, CDR1 is SGHTA and CDR2 is FQGTGA. The CDR3 sequence is CASSPVGGLGETQYF. For the CDR3, the DNA is TGTGCCAGCAGCCCCGTCGGAGGGTTGGGAGAGACCCAGTACTTC.

The chain uses TRBV3-1 (or the pseudogene TRBV3-2) and TRBJ1-3; D remains unclear. The V end lost 1 base, the J end lost 0 bases, and 7 bases lay between the germline ends. The CDR3 has 15 residues. Looked up from germline, CDR1 is LGHDT and CDR2 is YNNKEL (reference sequence). For the CDR3, the DNA is TGTGCCAGCAGCCAAGTTCCCAGCTCTGGAAACACCATATATTTT. It translates to CASSQVPSSGNTIYF.

V and J are TRBV6-2 or TRBV6-3 and TRBJ2-7; 8 nucleotides match TRBD1. The CDR3 totals 15 residues. V was pared by 5 bases and J by 1 base, with 7 bases of the junction left unmatched. Germline assignment: CDR1 MNHEY and CDR2 SVGEGT. DNA for the CDR3: TGTGCCAGCAGTCTAACGGGACAGGCGTCCTACGAGCAGTACTTC. Encoded protein: CASSLTGQASYEQYF.

The chain joins TRBV28 to TRBJ1-1; no clear D. Trimming shortened V by 4 bases and J by 3 bases, and 12 bases separated the two germline ends. CDR3 length equals 14 residues. CDR1 is MDHEN and CDR2 is SYDVKM in the germline V gene. CDR3 in amino acids: CASSSLRFYTEAFF. The CDR3 bases are TGTGCCAGCAGTTCTTTGCGGTTCTACACTGAAGCTTTCTTT.

This clone was seen a handful of times. V usage is TRBV5-1 and J usage is TRBJ2-2; 8 bases agree with TRBD1. Trimming took 4 bases from V and 4 from J; bases not matched to a gene: 9. The CDR3 totals 16 residues. Per the germline V gene, CDR1 is SGHRS and CDR2 is YFSETQ. CDR3 bases: TGCGCCAGCAGCCGGACAGGGTTGTATAGCACCGGGGAGCTGTTTTTT. As protein: CASSRTGLYSTGELFF. Full variable domain (outside the CDR3, taken from reference TRBV5-1 and TRBJ2-2): KAGVTQTPRYLIKTRGQQVTLSCSPISGHRSVSWYQQTPGQGLQFLFEYFSETQRNKGNFPGRFSGRQFSNSRSEMNVSTLELGDSALYLCASSRTGLYSTGELFFGEGSRLTVL.

V gene TRBV15 combines with J gene TRBJ2-3, with 11 bases fitting TRBD2. The trim removed 3 bases at V and 4 bases at J, leaving 6 bases unmatched. From germline, CDR1 is LNHNV and CDR2 YYDKDF (reference sequence). This CDR3 comprises 16 residues. This CDR3 reads CATSRVAGGPADTQYF. The CDR3 DNA reads as TGTGCCACCAGCAGGGTAGCGGGAGGGCCGGCAGATACGCAGTATTTT.

The rearrangement joins TRBV7-8 to TRBJ1-6, with 8 bases matching TRBD1. The CDR3 length is 16 residues. Germline lookup yields CDR1 SGHVS and CDR2 FQNEAQ. Unmatched junction bases numbered 4, after V lost 0 bases and J lost 6 bases. CDR3 DNA: TGTGCCAGCAGCTTAGCACAGGGGGGTACTAATTCACCCCTCCACTTT. It translates to CASSLAQGGTNSPLHF.